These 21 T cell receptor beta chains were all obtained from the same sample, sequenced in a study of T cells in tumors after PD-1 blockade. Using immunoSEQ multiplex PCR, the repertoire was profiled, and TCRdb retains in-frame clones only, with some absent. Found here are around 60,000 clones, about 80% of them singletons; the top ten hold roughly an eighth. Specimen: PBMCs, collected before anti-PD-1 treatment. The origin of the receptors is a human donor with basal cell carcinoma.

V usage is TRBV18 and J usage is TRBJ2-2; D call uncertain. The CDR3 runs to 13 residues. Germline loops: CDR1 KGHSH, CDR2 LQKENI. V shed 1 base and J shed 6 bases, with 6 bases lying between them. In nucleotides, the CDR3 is TGTGCCAGCTCACCACGGTTAGCCGGGGAGCTGTTTTTT. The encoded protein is CASSPRLAGELFF. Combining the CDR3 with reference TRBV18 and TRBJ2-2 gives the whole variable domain NAGVMQNPRHLVRRRGQEARLRCSPMKGHSHVYWYRQLPEEGLKFMVYLQKENIIDESGMPKERFSAEFPKEGPSILRIQQVVRGDSAAYFCASSPRLAGELFFGEGSRLTVL.

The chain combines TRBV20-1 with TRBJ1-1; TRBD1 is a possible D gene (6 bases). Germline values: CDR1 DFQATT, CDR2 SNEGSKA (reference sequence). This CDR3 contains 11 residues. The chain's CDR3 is CRGALNTEAFF. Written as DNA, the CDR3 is TGCAGGGGGGCCTTGAACACTGAAGCTTTCTTT.

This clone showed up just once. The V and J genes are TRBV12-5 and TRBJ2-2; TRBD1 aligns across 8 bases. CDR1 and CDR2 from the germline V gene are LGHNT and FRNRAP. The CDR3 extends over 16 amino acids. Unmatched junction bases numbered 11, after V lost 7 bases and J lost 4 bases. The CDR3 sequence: CASAPPMGQVTGELFF. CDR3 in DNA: TGTGCTAGTGCCCCCCCCATGGGACAGGTCACCGGGGAGCTGTTTTTT.

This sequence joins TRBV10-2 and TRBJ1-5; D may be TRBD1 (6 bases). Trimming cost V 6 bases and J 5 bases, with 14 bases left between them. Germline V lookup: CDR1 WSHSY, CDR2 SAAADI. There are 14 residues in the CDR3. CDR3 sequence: CASRPTGKYQPQHF. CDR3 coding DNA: TGCGCCAGCAGGCCCACAGGGAAATATCAGCCCCAGCATTTT.

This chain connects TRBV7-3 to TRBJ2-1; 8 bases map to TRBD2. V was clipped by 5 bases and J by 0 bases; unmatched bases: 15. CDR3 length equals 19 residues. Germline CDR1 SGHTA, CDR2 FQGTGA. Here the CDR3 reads CASSPRGDSGVSSYNEQFF. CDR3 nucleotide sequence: TGTGCCAGCAGCCCGCGGGGGGATAGCGGGGTGAGCTCCTACAATGAGCAGTTCTTC.

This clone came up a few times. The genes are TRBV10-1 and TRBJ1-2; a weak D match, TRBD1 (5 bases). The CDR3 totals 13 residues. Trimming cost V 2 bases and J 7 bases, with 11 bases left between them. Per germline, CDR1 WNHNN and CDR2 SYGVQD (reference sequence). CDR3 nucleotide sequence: TGCGCCAGCAGTGAGAAGCAGGGTGGTGGCTACACCTTC. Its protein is CASSEKQGGGYTF.

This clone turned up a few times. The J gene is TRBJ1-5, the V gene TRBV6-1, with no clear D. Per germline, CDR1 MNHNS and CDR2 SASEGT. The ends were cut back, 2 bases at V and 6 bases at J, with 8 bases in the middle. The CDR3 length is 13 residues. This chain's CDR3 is CASSEHRGQPQHF. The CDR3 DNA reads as TGTGCCAGCAGTGAACATCGGGGTCAGCCCCAGCATTTT.

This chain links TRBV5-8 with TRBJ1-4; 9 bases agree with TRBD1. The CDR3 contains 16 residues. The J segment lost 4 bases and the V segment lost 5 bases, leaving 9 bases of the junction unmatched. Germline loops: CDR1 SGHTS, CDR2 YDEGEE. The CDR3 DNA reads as TGTGCCAGCAGTAGAGGGACAGGGAAGATTAATGAAAAACTGTTTTTT. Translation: CASSRGTGKINEKLFF.

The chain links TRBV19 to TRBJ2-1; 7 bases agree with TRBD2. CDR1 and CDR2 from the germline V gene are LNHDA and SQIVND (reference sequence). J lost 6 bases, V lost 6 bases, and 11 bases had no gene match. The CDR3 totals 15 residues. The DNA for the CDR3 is TGTGCCAGTAGGGGGACTTTAGCGGGTATCAATGAGCAGTTCTTC. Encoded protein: CASRGTLAGINEQFF.

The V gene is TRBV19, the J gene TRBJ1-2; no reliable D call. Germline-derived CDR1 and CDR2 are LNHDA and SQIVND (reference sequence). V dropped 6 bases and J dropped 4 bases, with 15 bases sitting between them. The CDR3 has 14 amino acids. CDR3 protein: CASSATGKSYGYTF. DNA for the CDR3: TGTGCCAGTAGCGCCACCGGGAAATCCTATGGCTACACCTTC.

The CDR3 bases are TGCGCCAGCAGCTTGGGCCGGGACAGGGGTGCCTACGAGCAGTACTTC. As protein: CASSLGRDRGAYEQYF. The V gene is TRBV5-1, the J gene TRBJ2-7; 10 nucleotides line up with TRBD1. After removal of 0 bases from V and 2 bases from J, the junction contained 5 bases not matched to a gene. CDR1 is SGHRS, CDR2 YFSETQ, per germline. The CDR3 sequence is 16 residues long. Together with reference TRBV5-1 and TRBJ2-7, the CDR3 gives the full variable domain: KAGVTQTPRYLIKTRGQQVTLSCSPISGHRSVSWYQQTPGQGLQFLFEYFSETQRNKGNFPGRFSGRQFSNSRSEMNVSTLELGDSALYLCASSLGRDRGAYEQYFGPGTRLTVT.

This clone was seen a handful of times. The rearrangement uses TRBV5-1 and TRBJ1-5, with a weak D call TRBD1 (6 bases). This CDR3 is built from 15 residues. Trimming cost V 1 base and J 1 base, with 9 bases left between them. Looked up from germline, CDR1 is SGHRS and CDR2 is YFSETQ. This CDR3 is CASSLTGTSNQPQHF. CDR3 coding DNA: TGCGCCAGCAGCTTGACAGGGACAAGCAATCAGCCCCAGCATTTT.

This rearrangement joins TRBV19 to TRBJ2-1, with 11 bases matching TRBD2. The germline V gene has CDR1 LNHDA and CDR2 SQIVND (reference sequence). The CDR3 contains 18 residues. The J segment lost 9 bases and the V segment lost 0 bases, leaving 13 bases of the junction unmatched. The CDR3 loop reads CASSIDSWLAGGRGEQFF. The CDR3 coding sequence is TGTGCCAGTAGTATAGATTCGTGGCTAGCGGGGGGCCGGGGTGAGCAGTTCTTC.

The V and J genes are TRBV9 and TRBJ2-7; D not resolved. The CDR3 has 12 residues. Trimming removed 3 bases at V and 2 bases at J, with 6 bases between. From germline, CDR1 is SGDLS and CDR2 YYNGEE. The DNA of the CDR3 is TGTGCCAGCAGCGCCACAACCTACGAGCAGTACTTC. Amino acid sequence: CASSATTYEQYF.

CDR3 coding DNA: TGTGCCAGCAGCGCGAGCGGGCATTCCTACGAGCAGTACTTC. Encoded protein: CASSASGHSYEQYF. V gene TRBV9 combines with J gene TRBJ2-7, with D perhaps matching TRBD2 (6 bases). V dropped 3 bases and J dropped 1 base, with 11 bases sitting between them. The CDR3 covers 14 residues. CDR1 and CDR2 from the germline V gene are SGDLS and YYNGEE.

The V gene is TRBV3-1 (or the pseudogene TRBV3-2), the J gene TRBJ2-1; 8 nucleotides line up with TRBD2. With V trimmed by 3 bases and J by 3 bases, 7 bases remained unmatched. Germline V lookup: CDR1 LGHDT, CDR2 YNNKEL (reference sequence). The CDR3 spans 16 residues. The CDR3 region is CASSQTSGGLYNEQFF. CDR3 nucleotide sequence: TGTGCCAGCAGCCAGACAAGCGGGGGCCTCTACAATGAGCAGTTCTTC.

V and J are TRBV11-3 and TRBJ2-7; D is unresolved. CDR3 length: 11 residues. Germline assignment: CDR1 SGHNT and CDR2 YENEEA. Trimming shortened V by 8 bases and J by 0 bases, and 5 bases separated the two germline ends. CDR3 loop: CASSSSYEQYF. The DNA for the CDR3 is TGTGCCAGCTCGAGCTCCTACGAGCAGTACTTC.

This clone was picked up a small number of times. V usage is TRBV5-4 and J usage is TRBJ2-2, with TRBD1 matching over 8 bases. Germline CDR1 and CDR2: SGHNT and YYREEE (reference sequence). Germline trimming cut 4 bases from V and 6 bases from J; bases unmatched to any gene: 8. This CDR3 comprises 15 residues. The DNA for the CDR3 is TGTGCCAGCAGCCCGGACAGGGTGACGGCCGGGGAGCTGTTTTTT. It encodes CASSPDRVTAGELFF.

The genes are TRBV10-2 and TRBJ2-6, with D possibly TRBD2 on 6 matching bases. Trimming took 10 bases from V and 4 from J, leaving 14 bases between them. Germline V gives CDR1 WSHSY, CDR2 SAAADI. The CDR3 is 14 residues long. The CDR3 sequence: CATGGAGGANVLTF. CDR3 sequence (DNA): TGCGCCACCGGGGGTGCCGGAGGGGCCAACGTCCTGACTTTC.

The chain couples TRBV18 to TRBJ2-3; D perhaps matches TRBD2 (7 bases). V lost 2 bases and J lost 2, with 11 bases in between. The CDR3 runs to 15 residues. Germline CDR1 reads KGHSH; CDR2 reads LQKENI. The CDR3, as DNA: TGTGCCAGCTCACCAGGCGGGGGCCCCACAGATACGCAGTATTTT. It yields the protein CASSPGGGPTDTQYF.

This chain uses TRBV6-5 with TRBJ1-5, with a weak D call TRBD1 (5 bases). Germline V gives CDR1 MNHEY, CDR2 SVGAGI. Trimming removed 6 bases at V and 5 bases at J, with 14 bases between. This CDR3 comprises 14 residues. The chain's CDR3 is CASSRGGNDQPQHF. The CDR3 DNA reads TGTGCCAGCAGCCGCGGGGGAAATGATCAGCCCCAGCATTTT.